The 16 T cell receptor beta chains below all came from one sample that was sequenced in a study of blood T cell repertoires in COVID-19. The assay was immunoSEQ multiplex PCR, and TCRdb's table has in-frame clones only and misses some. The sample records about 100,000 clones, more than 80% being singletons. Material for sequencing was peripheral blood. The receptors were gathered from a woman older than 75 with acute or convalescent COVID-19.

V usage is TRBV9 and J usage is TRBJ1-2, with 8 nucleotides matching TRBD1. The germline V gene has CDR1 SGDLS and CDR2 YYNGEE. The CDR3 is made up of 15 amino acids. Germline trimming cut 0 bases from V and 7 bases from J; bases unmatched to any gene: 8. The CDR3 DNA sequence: TGTGCCAGCAGCGTAGTTTCAGGGGGCCCTATTGGCTACACCTTC. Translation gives CASSVVSGGPIGYTF.

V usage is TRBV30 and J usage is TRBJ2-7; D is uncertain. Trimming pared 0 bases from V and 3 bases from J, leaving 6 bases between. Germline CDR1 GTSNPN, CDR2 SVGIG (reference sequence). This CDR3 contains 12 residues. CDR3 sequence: CAWSVRSYEQYF. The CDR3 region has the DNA TGTGCCTGGAGTGTACGCAGCTACGAGCAGTACTTC.

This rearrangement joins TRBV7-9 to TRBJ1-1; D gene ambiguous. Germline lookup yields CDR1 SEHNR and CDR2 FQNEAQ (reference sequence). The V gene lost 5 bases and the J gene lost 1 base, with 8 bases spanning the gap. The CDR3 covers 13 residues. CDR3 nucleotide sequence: TGTGCCAGCAGCCCTACAGCGAACACTGAAGCTTTCTTT. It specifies CASSPTANTEAFF.

CDR3 amino acids: CASSAGYHEQYF. The DNA for the CDR3 is TGTGCCAGCAGCGCAGGGTACCACGAGCAGTACTTC. The chain has TRBV27 and TRBJ2-7; possible D gene TRBD1, 5 bases. In germline, CDR1 is MNHEY, CDR2 SMNVEV (reference sequence). The CDR3 runs 12 residues. The germline V and J ends were trimmed by 6 bases and 5 bases, with 11 bases remaining between them.

The CDR3 DNA sequence: TGTGCCAGCACTGACGGGATCCCCTACGAGCAGTACTTC. This codes for CASTDGIPYEQYF. V and J are TRBV12-3 or TRBV12-4 and TRBJ2-7; D is perhaps TRBD2 (5 bases). The CDR3 has 13 residues. Trimming cost V 7 bases and J 2 bases, with 12 bases left between them.

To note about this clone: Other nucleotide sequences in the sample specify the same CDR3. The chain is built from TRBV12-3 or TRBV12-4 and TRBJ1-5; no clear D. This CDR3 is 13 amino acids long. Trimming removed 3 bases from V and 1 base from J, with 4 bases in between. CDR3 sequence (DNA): TGTGCCAGCAGTTTCGGGAGCAATCAGCCCCAGCATTTT. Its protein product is CASSFGSNQPQHF.

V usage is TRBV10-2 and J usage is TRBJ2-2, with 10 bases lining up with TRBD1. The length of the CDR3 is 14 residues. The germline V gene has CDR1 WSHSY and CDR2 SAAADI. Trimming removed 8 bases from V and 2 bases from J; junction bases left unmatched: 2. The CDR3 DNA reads TGCGCCAGCCGGACAGGGGGTAACACCGGGGAGCTGTTTTTT. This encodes CASRTGGNTGELFF.

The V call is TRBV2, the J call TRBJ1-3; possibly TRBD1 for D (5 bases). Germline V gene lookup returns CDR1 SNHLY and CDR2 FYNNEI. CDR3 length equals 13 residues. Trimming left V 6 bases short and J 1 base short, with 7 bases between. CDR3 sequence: CASRGDSGNTIYF. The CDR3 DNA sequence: TGTGCCAGCAGAGGGGATTCTGGAAACACCATATATTTT.

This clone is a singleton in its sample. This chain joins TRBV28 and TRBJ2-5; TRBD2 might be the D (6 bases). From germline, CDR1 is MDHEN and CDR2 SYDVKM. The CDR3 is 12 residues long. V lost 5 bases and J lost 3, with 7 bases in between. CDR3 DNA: TGTGCCAGCAGTCCGGGGGAAGAGACCCAGTACTTC. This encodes CASSPGEETQYF.

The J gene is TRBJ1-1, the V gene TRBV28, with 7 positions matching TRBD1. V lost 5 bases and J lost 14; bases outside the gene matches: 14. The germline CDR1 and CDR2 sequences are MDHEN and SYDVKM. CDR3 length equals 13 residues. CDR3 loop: CASSRRQGVRVFF. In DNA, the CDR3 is TGTGCCAGCAGTCGTCGACAGGGAGTACGGGTCTTCTTT.

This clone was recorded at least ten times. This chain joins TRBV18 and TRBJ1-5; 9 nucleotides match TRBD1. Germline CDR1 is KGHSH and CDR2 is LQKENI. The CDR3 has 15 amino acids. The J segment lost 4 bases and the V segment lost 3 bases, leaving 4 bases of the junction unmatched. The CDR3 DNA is TGTGCCAGCTCACCTTTACAGGGGGCGAATCAGCCCCAGCATTTT. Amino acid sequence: CASSPLQGANQPQHF. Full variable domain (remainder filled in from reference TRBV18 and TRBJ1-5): NAGVMQNPRHLVRRRGQEARLRCSPMKGHSHVYWYRQLPEEGLKFMVYLQKENIIDESGMPKERFSAEFPKEGPSILRIQQVVRGDSAAYFCASSPLQGANQPQHFGDGTRLSIL.

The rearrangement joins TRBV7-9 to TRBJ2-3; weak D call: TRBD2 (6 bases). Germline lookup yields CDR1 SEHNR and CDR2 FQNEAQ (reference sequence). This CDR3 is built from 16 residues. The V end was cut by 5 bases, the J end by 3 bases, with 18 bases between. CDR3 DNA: TGTGCCAGCAGCCCAAAGGGCAGGGAGGTTACAGATACGCAGTATTTT. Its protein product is CASSPKGREVTDTQYF.

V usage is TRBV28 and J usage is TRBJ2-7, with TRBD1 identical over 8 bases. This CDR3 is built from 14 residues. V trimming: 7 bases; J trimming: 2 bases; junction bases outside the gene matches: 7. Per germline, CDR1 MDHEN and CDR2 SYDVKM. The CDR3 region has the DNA TGTGCCAGCAAAAATCAGGGGGCCGCCTACGAGCAGTACTTC. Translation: CASKNQGAAYEQYF.

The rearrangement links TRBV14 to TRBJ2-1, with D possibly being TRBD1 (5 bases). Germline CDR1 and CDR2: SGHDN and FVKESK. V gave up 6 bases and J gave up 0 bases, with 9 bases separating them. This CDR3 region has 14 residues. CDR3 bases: TGTGCCAGCAGTCGAAGGGGCTCCTACAATGAGCAGTTCTTC. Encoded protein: CASSRRGSYNEQFF.

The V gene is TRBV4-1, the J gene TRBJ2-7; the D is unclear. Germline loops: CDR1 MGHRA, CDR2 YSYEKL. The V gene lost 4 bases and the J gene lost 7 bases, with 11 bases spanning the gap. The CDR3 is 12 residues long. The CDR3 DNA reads TGCGCCAGCAGCCGCGGTTTTGGGGAGCAGTACTTC. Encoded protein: CASSRGFGEQYF.

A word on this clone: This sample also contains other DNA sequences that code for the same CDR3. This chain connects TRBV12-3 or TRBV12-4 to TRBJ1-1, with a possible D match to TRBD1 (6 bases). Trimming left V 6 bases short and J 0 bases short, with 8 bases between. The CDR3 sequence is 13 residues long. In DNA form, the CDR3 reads TGTGCCAGCAGCCGGACAGTGAACACTGAAGCTTTCTTT. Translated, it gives CASSRTVNTEAFF.